One and the same sample provided the 29 T cell receptor beta chains below, sequenced in a study of blood T cells in healthy people across ages. The use of a sample-barcoded 5' primer and a J-beta primer mix characterized a second PCR of about 7 to 12 cycles. Each CDR3 protein gets one entry after TCRdb re-called the 5' RACE reads with MiXCR. The sample holds over a million distinct CDR3 sequences, roughly 59% seen once. The sample was blood. The receptors stem from a man between 18 and 29 years old in good health.

V usage is TRBV29-1 and J usage is TRBJ1-2; D not certain. There are 12 residues in the CDR3. CDR1 is SQVTM, CDR2 ANQGSEA, per germline. Between the trimmed V and J ends, which lost 1 base and 3 bases, there was a span of 6 bases. The CDR3 here is CSVEGSYYGYTF. As DNA, the CDR3 is TGCAGCGTTGAAGGAAGCTACTATGGCTACACCTTC.

The rearrangement uses TRBV3-1 and TRBJ2-5, with TRBD1 as a possible D gene (6 bases). The better agreement between TRBJ2-7 and the DNA end casts doubt on the J call. The germline V gene encodes CDR1 LGHDT and CDR2 YNNKEL (reference sequence). The CDR3 is 13 residues long. CDR3 nucleotide sequence: TGTGCCAGCAGCCACGGGACAATCTACGAGCAGTACTTC. Its translation: CASSHGTIYEQYF.

The chain couples TRBV2 to TRBJ2-5; 8 bases are shared with TRBD2. CDR1 is SNHLY and CDR2 is FYNNEI in the germline V gene. J lost 5 bases, V lost 8 bases, and 13 bases had no gene match. The CDR3 totals 15 residues. The CDR3 region has the DNA TGTGCCAGCGGACGTCCCAAGCGGGAGTACGAGACCCAGTACTTC. Translated: CASGRPKREYETQYF.

V usage is TRBV7-6 and J usage is TRBJ2-5, with D possibly being TRBD1 (5 bases). Germline CDR1 SGHVS, CDR2 FNYEAQ. The CDR3 consists of 15 residues. With 1 base removed from V and 1 base from J, the gap between germline ends came to 10 bases. The CDR3 nucleotides are TGTGCCAGCAGCTTAGTAAGCAGGGCCCAAGAGACCCAGTACTTC. It is translated as CASSLVSRAQETQYF.

The table lists this clonotype with a few counts. The chain employs TRBV6-5 and TRBJ2-7; TRBD1 aligns across 7 bases. CDR1 and CDR2 (germline): MNHEY, SVGAGI. Trimming at V came to 4 bases and at J to 3 bases, leaving 6 bases not matched to a gene. There are 14 residues in the CDR3. The chain's CDR3 is CASSSGTAFYEQYF. As DNA, the CDR3 is TGTGCCAGCAGTTCCGGGACAGCCTTCTACGAGCAGTACTTC.

The rearrangement links TRBV6-6 to TRBJ2-5, with D possibly TRBD1 on 6 matching bases. Germline CDR1 is MNHNY and CDR2 is SVGAGI (reference sequence). Trimming took off 2 bases at V and 1 base at J, with 8 bases between the two ends. The CDR3 runs 14 residues. In nucleotides, the CDR3 is TGTGCCAGCAGTTACCAGGACAGCCAAGAGACCCAGTACTTC. This sequence encodes CASSYQDSQETQYF.

This clonotype was seen a handful of times. A junction end diverges from the germline sequence, so it may reflect a read error. The rearrangement uses TRBV6-5 and TRBJ2-1; no firm D call. Germline CDR1 reads MNHEY; CDR2 reads SVGAGI. The CDR3 is 12 amino acids. This chain's CDR3 is CASSYSDNEQFF. The CDR3 nucleotides are TGTGCCAGCAGTTACTCCGACAATGAGCAGTTCTTC.

This clonotype was recorded a few times. This chain joins TRBV29-1 and TRBJ1-2; D might be TRBD1 (5 bases). V lost 5 bases, J lost 2 bases, and 9 bases lay in between. Looked up from germline, CDR1 is SQVTM and CDR2 is ANQGSEA. There are 12 residues in the CDR3. The CDR3 loop reads CSVPGTNYGYTF. The CDR3 DNA is TGCAGCGTTCCCGGGACCAACTATGGCTACACCTTC.

This clonotype was recorded once. V gene TRBV6-2 or TRBV6-3 combines with J gene TRBJ1-2; the match to TRBD1 covers 7 bases. The CDR3 is 15 amino acids. Germline CDR1 is MNHEY and CDR2 is SVGEGT. With 7 bases clipped from V and 7 bases from J, the junction kept 15 bases outside the gene matches. The CDR3 DNA is TGTGCCAGCACTACCCGGGACAGCGAACTTCTTGGCTACACCTTC. It specifies CASTTRDSELLGYTF.

Here the CDR3 reads CSVLDGRVQETQYF. The DNA for the CDR3 is TGCAGCGTTTTGGACGGGAGGGTCCAAGAGACCCAGTACTTC. The rearrangement links TRBV29-1 to TRBJ2-5; 8 bases match TRBD2. The CDR3 spans 14 residues. V shed 5 bases, J shed 1 base, and the junction held 6 bases outside the gene matches. In germline, CDR1 is SQVTM, CDR2 ANQGSEA.

V and J are TRBV12-3 or TRBV12-4 and TRBJ2-1, with D possibly being TRBD1 (5 bases). The CDR3 runs 15 residues. The V gene lost 3 bases and the J gene lost 1 base, with 10 bases spanning the gap. This CDR3 reads CASSFMGHSYNEQFF. The DNA for the CDR3 is TGTGCCAGCAGTTTCATGGGGCATTCCTACAATGAGCAGTTCTTC.

The chain employs TRBV20-1 and TRBJ2-3; the D gene is possibly TRBD2 (5 bases). This CDR3 spans 14 amino acids. CDR1 is DFQATT and CDR2 is SNEGSKA in the germline V gene (reference sequence). Trimming shortened V by 3 bases and J by 2 bases, and 12 bases separated the two germline ends. CDR3 in amino acids: CSASGSDYTDTQYF. Written as DNA, the CDR3 is TGCAGTGCTAGCGGGTCAGACTACACAGATACGCAGTATTTT.

The chain links TRBV6-2 or TRBV6-3 to TRBJ2-1, with no clear D. V was shortened by 4 bases and J by 10 bases, with 11 bases between the two germline ends. The CDR3 contains 12 residues. Per germline, CDR1 MNHEY and CDR2 SVGEGT. CDR3 loop: CASSFPRREQFF. The CDR3 bases are TGTGCCAGCAGTTTTCCACGTAGGGAGCAGTTCTTC.

The chain's CDR3 is CASSLDWGGPRNEQFF. The DNA for the CDR3 is TGTGCCAGCAGCTTAGATTGGGGGGGCCCCCGAAATGAGCAGTTCTTC. The chain links TRBV11-3 to TRBJ2-1, with D possibly being TRBD2 (7 bases). The CDR3 extends over 16 amino acids. Deletions cut 0 bases from V and 7 bases from J, with 16 bases between. The germline CDR1 and CDR2 sequences are SGHNT and YENEEA.

The genes are TRBV5-1 and TRBJ2-4, with D possibly matching TRBD2 (6 bases). The tail of the sequence fits TRBJ2-5 better, so the J call may be wrong. Germline V gene sequence: CDR1 SGHRS, CDR2 YFSETQ. The CDR3 runs to 14 residues. Here the CDR3 reads CAGRDARGQETQYF. CDR3 DNA sequence: TGCGCCGGTAGGGACGCCCGGGGGCAAGAGACCCAGTACTTC.

The chain couples TRBV2 to TRBJ2-1, with D hard to call. V was pared by 6 bases and J by 0 bases, with 15 bases between. The CDR3 is 16 amino acids. Germline loops: CDR1 SNHLY, CDR2 FYNNEI. The CDR3, as DNA: TGTGCCAGCAGCAAACAAGGATCCCACTCCTACAATGAGCAGTTCTTC. This translates into CASSKQGSHSYNEQFF. Full variable domain (rest looked up from reference TRBV2 and TRBJ2-1): EPEVTQTPSHQVTQMGQEVILRCVPISNHLYFYWYRQILGQKVEFLVSFYNNEISEKSEIFDDQFSVERPDGSNFTLKIRSTKLEDSAMYFCASSKQGSHSYNEQFFGPGTRLTVL.

The chain is built from TRBV7-2 and TRBJ2-1, with 13 bases that match TRBD2. The CDR3 runs to 16 residues. Looked up from germline, CDR1 is SGHTA and CDR2 is FQGNSA. Losses at the gene ends were 5 bases for V and 6 bases for J; bases not matched to a gene: 7. For the CDR3, the DNA is TGTGCCAGCAGCAGTCGACTAGCGGGAGGTTCCAATGAGCAGTTCTTC. As protein: CASSSRLAGGSNEQFF.

This clonotype was counted only a few times. V is TRBV4-3 and J is TRBJ2-3, with 11 bases lining up with TRBD2. V lost 0 bases, J lost 8 bases, and 10 bases stayed unmatched. This CDR3 spans 17 amino acids. The germline gives CDR1 LGHNA, CDR2 YSLEER. CDR3 DNA sequence: TGCGCCAGCAGCCAAGATTCGCGGCTAGCGGGGGGAACTACGCAGTATTTT. It is translated as CASSQDSRLAGGTTQYF.

For the CDR3, the DNA is TGTGCCAGCAGCTTAGACGGCGGGAGGGGTTATGAGCAGTTCTTC. Its translation: CASSLDGGRGYEQFF. The V and J genes are TRBV7-7 and TRBJ2-1, with 9 bases aligning to TRBD2. V lost 1 base to trimming and J lost 8 bases; unmatched junction nucleotides: 6. Germline assignment: CDR1 SSHAT and CDR2 FNYEAQ (reference sequence). The CDR3 has 15 amino acids.

This clonotype occurred a few times. V usage is TRBV12-3 or TRBV12-4 and J usage is TRBJ2-1; D not resolved. The CDR3 has 12 residues. With 5 bases removed from V and 12 bases from J, the gap between germline ends came to 14 bases. CDR3 sequence: CASSPSSTPQFF. Written as DNA, the CDR3 is TGTGCCAGCAGTCCGAGTAGCACTCCGCAGTTCTTC.

This rearrangement joins TRBV29-1 to TRBJ2-1; 9 positions agree with TRBD2. Per the germline V gene, CDR1 is SQVTM and CDR2 is ANQGSEA. Trimming took 4 bases from V and 3 from J; bases not matched to a gene: 7. This CDR3 region has 15 residues. The CDR3 here is CSVAVVSGGYNEQFF. The CDR3 DNA sequence: TGCAGCGTTGCTGTCGTTAGCGGGGGCTACAATGAGCAGTTCTTC.

The V gene is TRBV27, the J gene TRBJ2-1, with 12 bases identical to TRBD2. Per germline, CDR1 MNHEY and CDR2 SMNVEV (reference sequence). This CDR3 is 17 amino acids long. Trimming cost V 4 bases and J 15 bases; bases outside gene matches: 19. CDR3 DNA: TGTGCCAGCAGTTCGAACACCAGACTAGCGGGGGACTATTTTGCGTTCTTC. It codes for CASSSNTRLAGDYFAFF.

This sequence joins TRBV29-1 and TRBJ2-3, with TRBD2 matching 7 bases. The V gene end was trimmed by 1 base and the J gene end by 3 bases; junction bases not matched to a gene: 10. CDR3 length equals 16 residues. From germline, CDR1 is SQVTM and CDR2 ANQGSEA. The DNA of the CDR3 is TGCAGCGTTGAAGGGGCCGGGACTACTCTAACAGATACGCAGTATTTT. This gives the protein CSVEGAGTTLTDTQYF.

The gene calls are TRBV7-9 and TRBJ1-2; D is perhaps TRBD1 (5 bases). Germline CDR1 is SEHNR and CDR2 is FQNEAQ (reference sequence). The V gene lost 2 bases and the J gene lost 4 bases, with 14 bases spanning the gap. The CDR3 has 15 amino acids. As DNA, the CDR3 is TGTGCCAGCAGCTTATCAGGCAGGGACCTCTATGGCTACACCTTC. Translated, it gives CASSLSGRDLYGYTF.

This clonotype was seen a single time. This sequence joins TRBV6-6 and TRBJ1-2; 8 bases are shared with TRBD1. V shed 5 bases, J shed 8 bases, and the junction held 4 bases outside the gene matches. The CDR3 contains 12 residues. Germline loops: CDR1 MNHNY, CDR2 SVGAGI (reference sequence). The chain's CDR3 is CASSHRGDGYTF. CDR3 DNA sequence: TGTGCCAGCAGTCACAGGGGGGACGGCTACACCTTC.

A remark on this clonotype: One end of the junction does not line up with germline, which may come from a read error. This sequence joins TRBV7-2 and TRBJ2-2, with D maybe TRBD2 (5 bases). The CDR3 has 14 residues. In germline, CDR1 is SGHTA, CDR2 FQGNSA. The CDR3 region has the DNA TGTGCCAGCAGCTTAGCCCGCGTGACCGGGGAGCGGTTTTTT. Its protein is CASSLARVTGERFF.

CDR3 in amino acids: CASSRGVDTQYF. CDR3 nucleotides: TGTGCCAGCAGTAGAGGTGTGGATACGCAGTATTTT. V is TRBV27 and J is TRBJ2-3; no clear D gene. Germline V lookup: CDR1 MNHEY, CDR2 SMNVEV (reference sequence). V was cut by 5 bases and J by 6 bases, with 9 bases left in between. The length of the CDR3 is 12 residues.

The chain uses TRBV5-1 and TRBJ2-3; D possibly corresponds to TRBD2 (5 bases). CDR1 is SGHRS, CDR2 YFSETQ, per germline. This CDR3 contains 11 residues. V was shortened by 4 bases and J by 14 bases, with 14 bases between the two germline ends. For the CDR3, the DNA is TGCGCCAGCAGCCTCACCGAGGACTGGTATTTT. Protein product: CASSLTEDWYF.

The chain has TRBV4-2 and TRBJ2-5; perhaps D is TRBD1 or TRBD2 (6 bases each). The J call may not be correct, given that the DNA end is closer to TRBJ2-7. The CDR3 totals 14 residues. CDR1 is LGHNA and CDR2 is YNFKEQ in the germline V gene. The CDR3, as DNA: TGTGCCAGCAGCCCCCGTGGGGGGCAGAACGAGCAGTACTTC. It yields the protein CASSPRGGQNEQYF.